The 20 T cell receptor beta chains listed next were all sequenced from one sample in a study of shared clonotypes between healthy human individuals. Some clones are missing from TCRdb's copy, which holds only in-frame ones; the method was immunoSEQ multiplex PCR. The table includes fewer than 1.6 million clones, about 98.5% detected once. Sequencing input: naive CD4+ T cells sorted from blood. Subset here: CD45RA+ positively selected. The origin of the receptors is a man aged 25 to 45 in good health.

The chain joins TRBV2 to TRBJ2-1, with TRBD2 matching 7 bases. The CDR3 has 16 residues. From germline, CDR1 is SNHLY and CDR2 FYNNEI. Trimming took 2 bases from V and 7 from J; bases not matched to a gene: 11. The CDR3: CASSEMGGVPVNEQFF. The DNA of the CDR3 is TGTGCCAGCAGTGAAATGGGGGGGGTCCCCGTTAATGAGCAGTTCTTC.

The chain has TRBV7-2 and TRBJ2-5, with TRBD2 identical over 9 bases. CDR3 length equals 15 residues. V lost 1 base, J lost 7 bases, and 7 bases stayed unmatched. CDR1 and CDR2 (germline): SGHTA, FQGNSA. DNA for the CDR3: TGTGCCAGCAGCTTAGTGTCTAGCGGGGAGGGGACCCAGTACTTC. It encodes CASSLVSSGEGTQYF.

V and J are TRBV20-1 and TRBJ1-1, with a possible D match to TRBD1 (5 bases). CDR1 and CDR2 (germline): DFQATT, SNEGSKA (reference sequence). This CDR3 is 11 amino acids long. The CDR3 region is CRRGQNTEAFF. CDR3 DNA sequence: TGCAGGAGGGGCCAGAACACTGAAGCTTTCTTT.

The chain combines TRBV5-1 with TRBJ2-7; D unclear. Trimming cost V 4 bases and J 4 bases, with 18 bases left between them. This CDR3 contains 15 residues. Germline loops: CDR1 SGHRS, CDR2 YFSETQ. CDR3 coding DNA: TGCGCCAGCAGCGAATCAGGCACCCTGCTTTACGAGCAGTACTTC. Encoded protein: CASSESGTLLYEQYF.

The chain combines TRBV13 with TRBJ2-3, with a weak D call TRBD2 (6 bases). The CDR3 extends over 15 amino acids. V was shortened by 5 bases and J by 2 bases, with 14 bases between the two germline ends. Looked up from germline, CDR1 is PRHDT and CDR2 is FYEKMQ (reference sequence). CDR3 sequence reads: CASSPRELNTDTQYF. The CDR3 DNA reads TGTGCCAGCAGCCCACGGGAGTTAAACACAGATACGCAGTATTTT.

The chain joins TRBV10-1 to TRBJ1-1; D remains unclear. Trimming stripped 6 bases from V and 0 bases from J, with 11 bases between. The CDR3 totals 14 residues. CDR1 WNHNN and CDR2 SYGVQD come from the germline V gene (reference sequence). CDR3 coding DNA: TGCGCCAGCAGCGAGGTAGCTTTGAACACTGAAGCTTTCTTT. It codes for CASSEVALNTEAFF.

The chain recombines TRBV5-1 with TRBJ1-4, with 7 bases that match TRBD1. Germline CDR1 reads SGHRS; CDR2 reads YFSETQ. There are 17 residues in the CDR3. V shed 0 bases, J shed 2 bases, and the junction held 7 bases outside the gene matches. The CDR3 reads CASSLGQGGPTNEKLFF. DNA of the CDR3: TGCGCCAGCAGCTTGGGTCAGGGGGGACCTACTAATGAAAAACTGTTTTTT.

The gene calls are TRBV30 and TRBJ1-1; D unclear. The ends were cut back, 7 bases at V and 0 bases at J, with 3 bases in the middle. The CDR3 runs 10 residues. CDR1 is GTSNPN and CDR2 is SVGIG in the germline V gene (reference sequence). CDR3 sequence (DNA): TGTGCCTCTCTGAACACTGAAGCTTTCTTT. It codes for CASLNTEAFF.

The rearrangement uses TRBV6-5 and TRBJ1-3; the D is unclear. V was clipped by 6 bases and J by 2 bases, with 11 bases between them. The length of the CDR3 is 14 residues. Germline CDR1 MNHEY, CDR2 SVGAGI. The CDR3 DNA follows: TGTGCCAGCAGATCAAGTTCACCTGGAAACACCATATATTTT. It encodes CASRSSSPGNTIYF.

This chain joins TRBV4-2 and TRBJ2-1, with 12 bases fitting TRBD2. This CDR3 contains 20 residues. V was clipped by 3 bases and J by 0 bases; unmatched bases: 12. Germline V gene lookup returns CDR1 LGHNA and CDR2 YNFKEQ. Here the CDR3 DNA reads TGTGCCAGCAGCCAGAAACCCGGGACTAGCGGGCAGAGCTCCTACAATGAGCAGTTCTTC. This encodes CASSQKPGTSGQSSYNEQFF.

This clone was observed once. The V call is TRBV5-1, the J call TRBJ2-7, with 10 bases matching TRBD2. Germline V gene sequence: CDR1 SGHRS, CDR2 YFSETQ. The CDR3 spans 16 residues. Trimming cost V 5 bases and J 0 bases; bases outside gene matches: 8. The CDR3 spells CASSYSASGGSYEQYF. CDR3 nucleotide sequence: TGCGCCAGCAGTTATTCGGCTAGCGGGGGCTCCTACGAGCAGTACTTC. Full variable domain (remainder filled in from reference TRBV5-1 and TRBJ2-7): KAGVTQTPRYLIKTRGQQVTLSCSPISGHRSVSWYQQTPGQGLQFLFEYFSETQRNKGNFPGRFSGRQFSNSRSEMNVSTLELGDSALYLCASSYSASGGSYEQYFGPGTRLTVT.

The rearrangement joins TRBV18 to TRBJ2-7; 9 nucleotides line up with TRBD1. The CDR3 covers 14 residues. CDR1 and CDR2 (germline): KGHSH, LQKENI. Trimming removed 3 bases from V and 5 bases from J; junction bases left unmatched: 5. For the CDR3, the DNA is TGTGCCAGCTCACCGGGACAGGGAGGCCACGAGCAGTACTTC. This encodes CASSPGQGGHEQYF.

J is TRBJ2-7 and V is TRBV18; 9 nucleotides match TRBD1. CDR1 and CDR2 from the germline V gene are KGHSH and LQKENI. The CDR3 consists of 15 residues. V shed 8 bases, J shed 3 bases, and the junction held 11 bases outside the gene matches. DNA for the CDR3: TGTGCCAGCACCCGGGACAGGGTTAGAATCTACGAGCAGTACTTC. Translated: CASTRDRVRIYEQYF.

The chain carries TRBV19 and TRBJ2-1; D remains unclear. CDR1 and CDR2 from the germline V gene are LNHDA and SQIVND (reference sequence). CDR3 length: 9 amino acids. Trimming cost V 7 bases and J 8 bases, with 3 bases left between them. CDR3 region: CASMDEQFF. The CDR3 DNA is TGTGCCAGTATGGATGAGCAGTTCTTC. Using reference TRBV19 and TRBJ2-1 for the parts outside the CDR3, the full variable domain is DGGITQSPKYLFRKEGQNVTLSCEQNLNHDAMYWYRQDPGQGLRLIYYSQIVNDFQKGDIAEGYSVSREKKESFPLTVTSAQKNPTAFYLCASMDEQFFGPGTRLTVL.

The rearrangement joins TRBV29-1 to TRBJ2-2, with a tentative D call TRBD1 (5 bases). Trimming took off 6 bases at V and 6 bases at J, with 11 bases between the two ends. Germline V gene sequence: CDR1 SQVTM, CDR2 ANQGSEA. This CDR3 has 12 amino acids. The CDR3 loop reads CSVERGAGELFF. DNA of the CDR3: TGCAGCGTGGAAAGGGGTGCCGGGGAGCTGTTTTTT.

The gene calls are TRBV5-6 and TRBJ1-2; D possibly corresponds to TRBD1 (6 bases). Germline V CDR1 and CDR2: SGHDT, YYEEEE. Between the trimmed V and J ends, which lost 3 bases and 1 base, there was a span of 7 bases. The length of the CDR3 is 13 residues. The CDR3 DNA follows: TGTGCCAGCAGCTACAGGGATAACTATGGCTACACCTTC. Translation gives CASSYRDNYGYTF.

The CDR3 sequence is CASSLQSGGFNQPQHF. The CDR3 DNA reads TGTGCCAGCAGTTTACAATCCGGGGGATTCAATCAGCCCCAGCATTTT. The rearrangement links TRBV28 to TRBJ1-5, with D perhaps matching TRBD1 (5 bases). CDR3 length: 16 amino acids. Germline loops: CDR1 MDHEN, CDR2 SYDVKM. V lost 2 bases to trimming and J lost 3 bases, with 14 bases between them. Complete variable domain (other parts from reference TRBV28 and TRBJ1-5): DVKVTQSSRYLVKRTGEKVFLECVQDMDHENMFWYRQDPGLGLRLIYFSYDVKMKEKGDIPEGYSVSREKKERFSLILESASTNQTSMYLCASSLQSGGFNQPQHFGDGTRLSIL.

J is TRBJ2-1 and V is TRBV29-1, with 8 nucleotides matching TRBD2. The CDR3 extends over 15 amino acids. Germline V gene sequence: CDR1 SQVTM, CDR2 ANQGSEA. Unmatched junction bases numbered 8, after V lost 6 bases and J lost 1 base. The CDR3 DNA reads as TGCAGCGTGAGGAGCGGGAGCCATTCCTACAATGAGCAGTTCTTC. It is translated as CSVRSGSHSYNEQFF.

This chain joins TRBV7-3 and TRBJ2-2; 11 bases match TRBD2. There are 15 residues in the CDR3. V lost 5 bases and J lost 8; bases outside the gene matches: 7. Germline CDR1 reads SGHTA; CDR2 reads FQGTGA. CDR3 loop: CASSVQRLAGGELFF. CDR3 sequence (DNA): TGTGCCAGCAGCGTACAGCGACTAGCGGGAGGGGAGCTGTTTTTT. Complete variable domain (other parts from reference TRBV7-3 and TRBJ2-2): GAGVSQTPSNKVTEKGKYVELRCDPISGHTALYWYRQSLGQGPEFLIYFQGTGAADDSGLPNDRFFAVRPEGSVSTLKIQRTERGDSAVYLCASSVQRLAGGELFFGEGSRLTVL.

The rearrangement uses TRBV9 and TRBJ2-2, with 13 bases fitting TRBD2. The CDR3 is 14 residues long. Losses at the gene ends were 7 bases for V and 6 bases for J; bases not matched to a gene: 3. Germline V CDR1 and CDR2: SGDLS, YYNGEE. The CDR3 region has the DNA TGTGCCAGCGGACTAGCGGGAGCCCCCGGGGAGCTGTTTTTT. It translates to CASGLAGAPGELFF.